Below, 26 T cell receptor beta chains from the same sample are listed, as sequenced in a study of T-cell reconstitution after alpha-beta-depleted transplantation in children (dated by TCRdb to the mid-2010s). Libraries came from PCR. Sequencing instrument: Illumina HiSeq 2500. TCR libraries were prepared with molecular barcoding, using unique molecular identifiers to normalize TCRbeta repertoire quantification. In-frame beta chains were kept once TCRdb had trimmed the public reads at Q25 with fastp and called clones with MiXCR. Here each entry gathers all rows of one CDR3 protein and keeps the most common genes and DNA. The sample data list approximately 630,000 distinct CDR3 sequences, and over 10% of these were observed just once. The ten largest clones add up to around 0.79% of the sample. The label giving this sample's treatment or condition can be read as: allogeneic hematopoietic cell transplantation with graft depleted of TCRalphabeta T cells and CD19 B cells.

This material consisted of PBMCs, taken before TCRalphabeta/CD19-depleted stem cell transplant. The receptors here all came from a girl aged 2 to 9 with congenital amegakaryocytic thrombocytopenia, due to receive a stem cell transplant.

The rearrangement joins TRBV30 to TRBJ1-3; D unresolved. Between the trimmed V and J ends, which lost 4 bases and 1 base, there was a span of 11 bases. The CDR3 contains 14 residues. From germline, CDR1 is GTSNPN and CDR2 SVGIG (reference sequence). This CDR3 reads CAWNPGPSGNTIYF. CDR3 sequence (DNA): TGTGCCTGGAACCCGGGCCCTTCTGGAAACACCATATATTTT.

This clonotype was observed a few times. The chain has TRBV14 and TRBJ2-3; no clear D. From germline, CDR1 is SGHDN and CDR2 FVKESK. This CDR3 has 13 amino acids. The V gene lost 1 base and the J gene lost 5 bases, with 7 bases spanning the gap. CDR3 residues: CASSQGSGDTQYF. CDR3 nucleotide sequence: TGTGCCAGCAGCCAAGGATCGGGAGATACGCAGTATTTT.

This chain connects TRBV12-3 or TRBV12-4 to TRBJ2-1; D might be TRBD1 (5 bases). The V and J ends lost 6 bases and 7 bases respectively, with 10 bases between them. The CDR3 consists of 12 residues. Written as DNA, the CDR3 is TGTGCCAGCAGCGTCAGGGAAAATGAGCAGTTCTTC. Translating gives CASSVRENEQFF.

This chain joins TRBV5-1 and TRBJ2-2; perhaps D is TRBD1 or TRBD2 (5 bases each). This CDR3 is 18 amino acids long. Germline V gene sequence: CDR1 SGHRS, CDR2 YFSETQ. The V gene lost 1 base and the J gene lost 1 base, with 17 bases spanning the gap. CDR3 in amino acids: CASSLQPVGVRNTGELFF. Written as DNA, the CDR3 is TGCGCCAGCAGCTTGCAGCCTGTGGGGGTCAGGAACACCGGGGAGCTGTTTTTT.

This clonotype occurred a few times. The CDR3 region has the DNA TGCAGCGTTAATAGTGCGGGAGCCTACGAGCAGTACTTC. This encodes CSVNSAGAYEQYF. This rearrangement joins TRBV29-1 to TRBJ2-7; TRBD2 aligns across 7 bases. The CDR3 covers 13 residues. V shed 5 bases and J 2 bases; nucleotides not matched to a gene: 6. CDR1 and CDR2 from the germline V gene are SQVTM and ANQGSEA.

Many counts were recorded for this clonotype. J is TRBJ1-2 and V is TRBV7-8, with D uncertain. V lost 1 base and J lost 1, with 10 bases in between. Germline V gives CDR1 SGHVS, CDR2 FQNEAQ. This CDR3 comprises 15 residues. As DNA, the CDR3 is TGTGCCAGCAGCTTAGTTAGGAGCAGTAACTATGGCTACACCTTC. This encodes CASSLVRSSNYGYTF. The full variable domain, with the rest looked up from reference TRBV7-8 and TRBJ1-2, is GAGVSQSPRYKVAKRGQDVALRCDPISGHVSLFWYQQALGQGPEFLTYFQNEAQLDKSGLPSDRFFAERPEGSVSTLKIQRTQQEDSAVYLCASSLVRSSNYGYTFGSGTRLTVV.

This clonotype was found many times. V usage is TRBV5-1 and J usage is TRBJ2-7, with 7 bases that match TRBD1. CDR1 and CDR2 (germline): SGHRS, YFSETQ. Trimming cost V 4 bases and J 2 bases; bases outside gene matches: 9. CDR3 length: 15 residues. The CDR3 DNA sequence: TGCGCCAGCAGCATGGGACAGATGATCCCCTACGAGCAGTACTTC. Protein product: CASSMGQMIPYEQYF.

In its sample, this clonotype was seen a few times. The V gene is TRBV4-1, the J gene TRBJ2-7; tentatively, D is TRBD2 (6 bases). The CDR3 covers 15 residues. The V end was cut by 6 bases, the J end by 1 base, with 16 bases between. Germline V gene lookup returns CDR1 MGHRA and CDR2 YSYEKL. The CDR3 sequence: CASSQPLARSYEQYF. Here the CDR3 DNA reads TGCGCCAGCAGTCAACCTCTAGCGCGATCCTACGAGCAGTACTTC.

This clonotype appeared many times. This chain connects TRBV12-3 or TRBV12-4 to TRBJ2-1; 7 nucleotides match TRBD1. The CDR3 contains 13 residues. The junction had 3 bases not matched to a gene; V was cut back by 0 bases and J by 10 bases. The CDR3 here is CASSLATGQEQFF. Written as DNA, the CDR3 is TGTGCCAGCAGTTTAGCGACAGGGCAGGAGCAGTTCTTC.

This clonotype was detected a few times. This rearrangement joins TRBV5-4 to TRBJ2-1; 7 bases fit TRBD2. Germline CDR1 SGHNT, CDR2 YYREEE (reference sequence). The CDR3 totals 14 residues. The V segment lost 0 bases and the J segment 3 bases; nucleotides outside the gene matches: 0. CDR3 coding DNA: TGTGCCAGCAGCTTGGGGGACTACTACAATGAGCAGTTCTTC. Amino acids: CASSLGDYYNEQFF.

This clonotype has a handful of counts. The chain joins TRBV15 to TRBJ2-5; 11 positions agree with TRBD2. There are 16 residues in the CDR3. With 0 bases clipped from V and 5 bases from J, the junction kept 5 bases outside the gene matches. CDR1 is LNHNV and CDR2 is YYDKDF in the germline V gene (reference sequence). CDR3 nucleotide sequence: TGTGCCACCAGCAGAGATTATCCTAGCGGGAGGGAGACCCAGTACTTC. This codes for CATSRDYPSGRETQYF.

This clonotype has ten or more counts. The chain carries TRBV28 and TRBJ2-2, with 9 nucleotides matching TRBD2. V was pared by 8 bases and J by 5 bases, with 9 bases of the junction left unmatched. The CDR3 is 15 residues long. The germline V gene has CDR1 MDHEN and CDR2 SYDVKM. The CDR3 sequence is CASSISTSGTGELFF. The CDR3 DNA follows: TGTGCCAGCTCGATAAGCACTAGCGGGACCGGGGAGCTGTTTTTT.

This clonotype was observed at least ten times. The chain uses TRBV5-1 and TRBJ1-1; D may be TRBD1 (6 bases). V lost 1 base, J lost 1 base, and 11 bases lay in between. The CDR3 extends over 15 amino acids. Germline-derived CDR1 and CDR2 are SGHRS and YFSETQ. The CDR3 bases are TGCGCCAGCAGCTTGATGGGGGGCGAGAACACTGAAGCTTTCTTT. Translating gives CASSLMGGENTEAFF.

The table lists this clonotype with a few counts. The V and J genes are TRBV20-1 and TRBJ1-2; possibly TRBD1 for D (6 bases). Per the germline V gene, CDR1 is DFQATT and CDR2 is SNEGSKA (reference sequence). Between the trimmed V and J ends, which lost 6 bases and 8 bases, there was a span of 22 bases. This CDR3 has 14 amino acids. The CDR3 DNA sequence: TGCAGTGCCCTGAACAGGGCAGATCTTAGCGGCTACACCTTC. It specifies CSALNRADLSGYTF.

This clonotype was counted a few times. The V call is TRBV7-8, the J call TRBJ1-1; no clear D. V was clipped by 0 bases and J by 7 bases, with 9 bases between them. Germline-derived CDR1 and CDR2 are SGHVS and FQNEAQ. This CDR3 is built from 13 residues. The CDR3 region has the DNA TGTGCCAGCAGCTTAGCGCACAGCAATGAAGCTTTCTTT. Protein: CASSLAHSNEAFF.

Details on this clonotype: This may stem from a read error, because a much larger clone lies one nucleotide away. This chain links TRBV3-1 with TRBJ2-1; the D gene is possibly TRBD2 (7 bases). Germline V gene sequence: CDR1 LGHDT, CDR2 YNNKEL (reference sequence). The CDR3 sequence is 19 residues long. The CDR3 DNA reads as TGTGCCTGCAGCCAAAAAGGGCGGGGGCTAGCGAAGTCCTACAATGAGCAGTTCTTC. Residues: CACSQKGRGLAKSYNEQFF.

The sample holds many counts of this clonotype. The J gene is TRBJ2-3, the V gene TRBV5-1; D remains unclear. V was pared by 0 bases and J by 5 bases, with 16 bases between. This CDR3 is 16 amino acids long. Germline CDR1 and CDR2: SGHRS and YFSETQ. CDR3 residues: CASSLAVLGSVDTQYF. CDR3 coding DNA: TGCGCCAGCAGCTTGGCCGTCCTAGGGTCGGTAGATACGCAGTATTTT.

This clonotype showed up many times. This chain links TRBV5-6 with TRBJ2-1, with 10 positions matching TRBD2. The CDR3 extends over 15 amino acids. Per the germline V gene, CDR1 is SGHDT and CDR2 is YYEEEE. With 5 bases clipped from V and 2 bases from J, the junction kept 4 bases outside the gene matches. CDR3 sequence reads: CASSSLAGPYNEQFF. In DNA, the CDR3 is TGTGCCAGCAGTTCACTAGCGGGGCCCTACAATGAGCAGTTCTTC.

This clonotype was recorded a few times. CDR3: CASSFDTATNEKLFF. CDR3 nucleotide sequence: TGCGCCAGCAGCTTCGACACTGCAACTAATGAAAAACTGTTTTTT. The rearrangement joins TRBV5-1 to TRBJ1-4; D is unclear. The CDR3 is 15 residues long. Germline-derived CDR1 and CDR2 are SGHRS and YFSETQ. V was shortened by 2 bases and J by 0 bases, with 8 bases between the two germline ends.

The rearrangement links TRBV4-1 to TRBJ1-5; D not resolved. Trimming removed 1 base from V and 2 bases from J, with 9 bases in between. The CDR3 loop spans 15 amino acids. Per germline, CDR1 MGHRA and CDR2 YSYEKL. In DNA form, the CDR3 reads TGCGCCAGCAGCCAAGTTTGGGCAGGCAATCAGCCCCAGCATTTT. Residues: CASSQVWAGNQPQHF.

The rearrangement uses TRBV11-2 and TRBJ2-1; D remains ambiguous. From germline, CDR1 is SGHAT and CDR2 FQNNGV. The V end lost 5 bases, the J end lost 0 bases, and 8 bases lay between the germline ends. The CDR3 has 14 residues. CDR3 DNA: TGTGCCAGCAGCCACTTAGACTCCTACAATGAGCAGTTCTTC. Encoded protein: CASSHLDSYNEQFF. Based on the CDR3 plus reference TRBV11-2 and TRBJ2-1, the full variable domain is EAGVAQSPRYKIIEKRQSVAFWCNPISGHATLYWYQQILGQGPKLLIQFQNNGVVDDSQLPKDRFSAERLKGVDSTLKIQPAKLEDSAVYLCASSHLDSYNEQFFGPGTRLTVL.

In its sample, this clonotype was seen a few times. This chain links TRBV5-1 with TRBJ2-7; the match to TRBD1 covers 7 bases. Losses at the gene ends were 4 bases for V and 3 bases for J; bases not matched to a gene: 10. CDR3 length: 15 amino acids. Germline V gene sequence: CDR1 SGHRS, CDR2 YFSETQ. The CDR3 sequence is CASSAAGTDVYEQYF. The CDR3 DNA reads TGCGCCAGCAGCGCGGCCGGGACAGACGTCTACGAGCAGTACTTC.

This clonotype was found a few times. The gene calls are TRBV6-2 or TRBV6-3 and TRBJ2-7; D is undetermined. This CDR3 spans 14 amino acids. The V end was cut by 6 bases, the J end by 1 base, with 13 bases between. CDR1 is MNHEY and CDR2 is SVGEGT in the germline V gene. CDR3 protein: CASSTHGKSYEQYF. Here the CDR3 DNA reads TGTGCCAGCAGCACCCACGGTAAATCCTACGAGCAGTACTTC.

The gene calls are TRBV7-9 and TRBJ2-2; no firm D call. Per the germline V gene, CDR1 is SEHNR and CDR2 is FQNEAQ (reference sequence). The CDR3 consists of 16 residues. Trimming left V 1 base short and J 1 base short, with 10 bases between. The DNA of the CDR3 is TGTGCCAGCAGCTTAGAGGTTAGCTGGAACACCGGGGAGCTGTTTTTT. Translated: CASSLEVSWNTGELFF.

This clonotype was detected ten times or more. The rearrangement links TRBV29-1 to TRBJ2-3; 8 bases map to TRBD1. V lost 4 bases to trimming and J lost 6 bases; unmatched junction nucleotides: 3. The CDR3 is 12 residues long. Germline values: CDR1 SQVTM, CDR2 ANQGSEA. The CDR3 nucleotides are TGCAGCGTTGGGCAGGGGGCGGATACGCAGTATTTT. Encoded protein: CSVGQGADTQYF.

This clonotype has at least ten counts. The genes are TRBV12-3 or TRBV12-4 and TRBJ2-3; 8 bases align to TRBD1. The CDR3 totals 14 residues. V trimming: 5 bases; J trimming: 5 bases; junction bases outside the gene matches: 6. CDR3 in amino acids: CASSSRQGRDTQYF. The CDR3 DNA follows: TGTGCCAGCAGTAGCCGACAGGGGAGAGATACGCAGTATTTT.